This T cell receptor (beta chain) was sequenced in a study of blood T cell repertoires in COVID-19. Study-wide background: The samples span acute and convalescent COVID-19 from the United States, Italy and Spain. Sources were T cells, B-cell-depleted T cells, or PBMCs; the material itself was cDNA or gDNA.

The germline gives CDR1 MNHEY, CDR2 SMNVEV (reference sequence). This CDR3 region has 15 residues. Trimming at V came to 8 bases and at J to 5 bases, leaving 12 bases not matched to a gene. Cohort placement rested on clinical history that participants reported themselves. Cohort 3 recovered donors had two negative PCRs, clearance, or symptom resolution. TCRdb's copy holds only in-frame clones and misses some; the assay was immunoSEQ multiplex PCR. The table has roughly 250,000 clones, approximately 85% seen once. The sample taken for sequencing was PBMCs or T cells enriched from blood (not recorded which). The V and J genes are TRBV27 and TRBJ2-5; 9 positions agree with TRBD1. The source of this sequence is a woman aged 45-65 years who had recovered from COVID-19. CDR3 DNA: TGTGCCAGCCGGAGGGGGACAGGGATAGGCGAGACCCAGTACTTC. The encoded protein is CASRRGTGIGETQYF.